This TCR beta chain was recorded in a study of control samples from healthy donors and cancer patients. The table came from immunoSEQ multiplex PCR; TCRdb's copy has only in-frame clones and leaves some out. The table lists over 100,000 clones, about 88% of them singletons. V was cut by 3 bases and J by 4 bases, with 12 bases left in between. The CDR3 sequence is 14 residues long. CDR1 and CDR2 (germline): SGHAT, FQNNGV. The V call is TRBV11-2, the J call TRBJ1-1; no reliable D call. Sequencing was done on a sample of blood. This clonotype originated in a man aged 50-59 years in good health. For the CDR3, the DNA is TGTGCCAGCAGCTTGGCAAGTTACCCCACTGAAGCTTTCTTT. This encodes CASSLASYPTEAFF.